This T cell receptor beta chain was captured in a study of blood T cell repertoires in COVID-19. The V gene end was trimmed by 2 bases and the J gene end by 3 bases; junction bases not matched to a gene: 3. CDR1 is SGHRS and CDR2 is YFSETQ in the germline V gene. CDR3 length: 14 amino acids. The table came from immunoSEQ multiplex PCR; TCRdb's copy has only in-frame clones and leaves some out. The table lists 100,000 or so clones, roughly 90% of them singletons, with roughly 7.2% in the top ten. Sequencing input: peripheral blood. This TCR was sampled from a man aged 55 to 70 with acute or convalescent COVID-19. The chain links TRBV5-1 to TRBJ2-7, with 9 positions matching TRBD2. The CDR3 coding sequence is TGCGCCAGCAGCTTTGCGGGAGGGGGCTACGAGCAGTACTTC. Protein sequence: CASSFAGGGYEQYF.